Below, 9 T cell receptor beta chains from the same sample are listed, as sequenced in a study of T cells in Graves' hyperthyroidism and ophthalmopathy. Researchers took RNA transcripts and amplified the TCR beta CDR3 regions from them. First-round RT-PCR with HTBI primers amplified the TCR CDR3 region. TCRdb called the multiplex PCR reads again in MiXCR, with one record for every CDR3 protein. The table records fewer than 750,000 distinct CDR3 sequences, roughly 15% of them present only once. Sequenced sample: blood. All receptors come from a woman between 45 and 60 years old with Graves' ophthalmopathy.

This clonotype has only a few counts. The chain combines TRBV2 with TRBJ1-4; possibly TRBD1 for D (6 bases). CDR1 and CDR2 from the germline V gene are SNHLY and FYNNEI. CDR3 length: 14 residues. V was shortened by 5 bases and J by 5 bases, with 12 bases between the two germline ends. CDR3 nucleotide sequence: TGTGCCAGCAGTAACCGAGGACAGAATGAAAAACTGTTTTTT. Encoded protein: CASSNRGQNEKLFF.

With respect to this clonotype: A clone one base away is much larger, so this may be a read error. The chain has TRBV20-1 and TRBJ1-5; no reliable D call. Per germline, CDR1 DFQATT and CDR2 SNEGSKA (reference sequence). V gave up 1 base and J gave up 4 bases, with 11 bases separating them. This CDR3 is 14 amino acids long. Here the CDR3 DNA reads TGCAGTGCTAGAGGTCCAAGCAAAAATCAGCCCCAGCATTTT. Translated, it gives CSARGPSKNQPQHF.

V is TRBV7-2 and J is TRBJ1-4; D gene uncertain. This CDR3 has 16 amino acids. Trimming shortened V by 2 bases and J by 4 bases, and 14 bases separated the two germline ends. Germline assignment: CDR1 SGHTA and CDR2 FQGNSA. The CDR3 reads CASSLLAGVYNEKLFF. In DNA, the CDR3 is TGTGCCAGCAGCTTATTGGCCGGCGTATATAATGAAAAACTGTTTTTT.

The chain couples TRBV19 to TRBJ2-1; TRBD2 aligns across 7 bases. The CDR3 spans 17 residues. Unmatched junction bases numbered 14, after V lost 3 bases and J lost 6 bases. CDR1 and CDR2 from the germline V gene are LNHDA and SQIVND (reference sequence). In DNA, the CDR3 is TGTGCCAGTAGTATCGGTTGGTCGGGGGGTCTGGGCAATGAGCAGTTCTTC. Translated: CASSIGWSGGLGNEQFF.

J is TRBJ2-2 and V is TRBV10-3; possibly TRBD1 for D (5 bases). CDR1 is ENHRY, CDR2 SYGVKD, per germline. The CDR3 is made up of 13 amino acids. V shed 8 bases and J shed 5 bases, with 12 bases lying between them. The CDR3 loop is CAIVDRATGELFF. In DNA form, the CDR3 reads TGTGCCATCGTTGACAGAGCTACCGGGGAGCTGTTTTTT.

The V call is TRBV20-1, the J call TRBJ1-1; D call uncertain. Germline lookup yields CDR1 DFQATT and CDR2 SNEGSKA (reference sequence). V was cut by 0 bases and J by 11 bases, with 19 bases left in between. The CDR3 runs to 14 residues. The CDR3: CSARDHKGVTPAFF. CDR3 DNA: TGCAGTGCTAGAGATCATAAGGGTGTAACACCTGCTTTCTTT.

The sample holds many counts of this clonotype. The gene calls are TRBV28 and TRBJ1-4; TRBD1 matches 9 bases. The J segment lost 10 bases and the V segment lost 5 bases, leaving 5 bases of the junction unmatched. This CDR3 spans 13 amino acids. CDR1 and CDR2 (germline): MDHEN, SYDVKM. The CDR3 DNA reads as TGTGCCAGCAGTCCGGGACAGGGCTCAAAACTGTTTTTT. Translated, it gives CASSPGQGSKLFF.

This chain joins TRBV6-2 or TRBV6-3 and TRBJ2-1; no clear D gene. The germline gives CDR1 MNHEY, CDR2 SVGEGT. CDR3 length equals 12 residues. V lost 6 bases and J 6 bases, leaving 9 bases between the germline ends. CDR3: CASSQGRNEQFF. CDR3 nucleotides: TGTGCCAGCAGCCAAGGGCGCAATGAGCAGTTCTTC.

In its sample, this clonotype was seen many times. This chain joins TRBV12-3 or TRBV12-4 and TRBJ2-7; D gene unclear. CDR3 length equals 13 residues. Trimming left V 3 bases short and J 4 bases short, with 10 bases between. CDR3 sequence: CASSLAAQYEQYF. In DNA form, the CDR3 reads TGTGCCAGCAGTTTGGCGGCACAATACGAGCAGTACTTC.